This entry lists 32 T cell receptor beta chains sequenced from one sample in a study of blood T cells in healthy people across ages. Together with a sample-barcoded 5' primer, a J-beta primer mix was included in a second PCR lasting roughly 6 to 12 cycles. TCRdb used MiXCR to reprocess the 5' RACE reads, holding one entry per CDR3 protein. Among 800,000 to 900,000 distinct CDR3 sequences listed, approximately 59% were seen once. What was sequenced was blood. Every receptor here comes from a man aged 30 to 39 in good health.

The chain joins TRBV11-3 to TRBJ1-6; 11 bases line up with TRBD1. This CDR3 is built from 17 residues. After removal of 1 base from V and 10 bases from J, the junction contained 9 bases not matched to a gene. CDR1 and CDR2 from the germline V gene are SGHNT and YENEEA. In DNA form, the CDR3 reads TGTGCCAGCAGCTTAGTTCCGCCGGGACAGGGGGTCTCACCCCTCCACTTT. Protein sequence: CASSLVPPGQGVSPLHF.

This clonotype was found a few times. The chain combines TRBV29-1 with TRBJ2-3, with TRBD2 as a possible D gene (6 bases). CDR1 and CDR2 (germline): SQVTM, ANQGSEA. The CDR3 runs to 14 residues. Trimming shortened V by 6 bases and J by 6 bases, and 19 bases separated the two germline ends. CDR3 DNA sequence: TGCAGCGTGGCCGGGACTGCGGGATCTGATACGCAGTATTTT. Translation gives CSVAGTAGSDTQYF.

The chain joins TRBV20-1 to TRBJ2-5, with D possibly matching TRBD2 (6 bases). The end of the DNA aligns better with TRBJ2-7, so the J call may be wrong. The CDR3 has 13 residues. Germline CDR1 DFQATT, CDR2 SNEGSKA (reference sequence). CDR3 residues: CSARTGGAHEQYF. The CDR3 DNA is TGCAGTGCTAGAACTGGAGGGGCCCACGAGCAGTACTTC.

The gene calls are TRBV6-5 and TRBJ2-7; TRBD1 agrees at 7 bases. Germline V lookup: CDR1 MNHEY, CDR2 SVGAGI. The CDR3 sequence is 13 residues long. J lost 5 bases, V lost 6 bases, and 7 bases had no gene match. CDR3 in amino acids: CASRHDRVDEQYF. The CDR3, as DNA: TGTGCCAGCAGACACGACAGGGTGGACGAGCAGTACTTC.

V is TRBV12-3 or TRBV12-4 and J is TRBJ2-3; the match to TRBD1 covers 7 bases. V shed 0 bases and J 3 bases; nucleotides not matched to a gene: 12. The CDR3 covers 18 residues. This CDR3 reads CASSLAPMGDRGTDTQYF. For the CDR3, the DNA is TGTGCCAGCAGTTTAGCCCCGATGGGGGACAGAGGGACAGATACGCAGTATTTT.

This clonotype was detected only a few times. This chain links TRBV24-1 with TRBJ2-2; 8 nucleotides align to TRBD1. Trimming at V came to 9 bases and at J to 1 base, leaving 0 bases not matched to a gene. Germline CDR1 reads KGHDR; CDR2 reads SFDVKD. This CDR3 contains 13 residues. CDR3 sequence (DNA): TGTGCCACCGGACAGGGGAACACCGGGGAGCTGTTTTTT. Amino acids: CATGQGNTGELFF.

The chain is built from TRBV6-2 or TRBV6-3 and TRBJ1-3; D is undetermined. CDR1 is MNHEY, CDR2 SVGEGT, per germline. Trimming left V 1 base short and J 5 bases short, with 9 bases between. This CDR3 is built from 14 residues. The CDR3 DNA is TGTGCCAGCAGTTACTTACAGACGAGAAACACCATATATTTT. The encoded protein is CASSYLQTRNTIYF.

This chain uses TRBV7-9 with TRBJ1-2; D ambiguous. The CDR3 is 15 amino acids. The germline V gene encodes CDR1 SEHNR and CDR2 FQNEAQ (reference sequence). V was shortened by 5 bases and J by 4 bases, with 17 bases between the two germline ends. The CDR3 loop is CASSAPDGNLYGYTF. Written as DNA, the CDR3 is TGTGCCAGCAGCGCCCCGGACGGAAACCTCTATGGCTACACCTTC. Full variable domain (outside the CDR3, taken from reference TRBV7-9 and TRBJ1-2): DTGVSQNPRHKITKRGQNVTFRCDPISEHNRLYWYRQTLGQGPEFLTYFQNEAQLEKSRLLSDRFSAERPKGSFSTLEIQRTEQGDSAMYLCASSAPDGNLYGYTFGSGTRLTVV.

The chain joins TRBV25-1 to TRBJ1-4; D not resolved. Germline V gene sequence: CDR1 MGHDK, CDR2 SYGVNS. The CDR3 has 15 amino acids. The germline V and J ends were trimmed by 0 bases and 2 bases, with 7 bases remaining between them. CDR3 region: CASSEYARTNEKLFF. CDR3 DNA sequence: TGTGCCAGCAGTGAATATGCGCGTACTAATGAAAAACTGTTTTTT.

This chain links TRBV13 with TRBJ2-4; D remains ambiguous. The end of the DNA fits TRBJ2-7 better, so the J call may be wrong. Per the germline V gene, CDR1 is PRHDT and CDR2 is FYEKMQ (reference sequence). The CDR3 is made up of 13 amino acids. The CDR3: CASSFRIRHEQYF. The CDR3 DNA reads TGTGCCAGCAGCTTCCGAATCCGCCACGAGCAGTACTTC.

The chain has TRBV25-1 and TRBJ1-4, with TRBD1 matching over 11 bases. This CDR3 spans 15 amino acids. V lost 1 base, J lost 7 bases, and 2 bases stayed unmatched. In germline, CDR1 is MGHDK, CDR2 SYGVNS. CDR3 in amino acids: CASSELGQGGEKLFF. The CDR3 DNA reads TGTGCCAGCAGTGAATTGGGACAGGGGGGTGAAAAACTGTTTTTT.

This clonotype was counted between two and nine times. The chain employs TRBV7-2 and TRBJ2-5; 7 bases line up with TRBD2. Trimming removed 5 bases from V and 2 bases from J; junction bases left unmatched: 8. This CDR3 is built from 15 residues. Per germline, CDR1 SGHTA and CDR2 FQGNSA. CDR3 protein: CASSPRRGLQETQYF. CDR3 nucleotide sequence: TGTGCCAGCAGCCCCCGGAGGGGACTACAAGAGACCCAGTACTTC.

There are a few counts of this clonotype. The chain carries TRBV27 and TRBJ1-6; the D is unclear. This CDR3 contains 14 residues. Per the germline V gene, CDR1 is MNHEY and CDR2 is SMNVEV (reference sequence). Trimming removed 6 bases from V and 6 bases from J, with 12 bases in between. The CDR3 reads CASRRRDRNSPLHF. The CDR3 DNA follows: TGTGCCAGCAGACGTCGGGATCGTAATTCACCCCTCCACTTT.

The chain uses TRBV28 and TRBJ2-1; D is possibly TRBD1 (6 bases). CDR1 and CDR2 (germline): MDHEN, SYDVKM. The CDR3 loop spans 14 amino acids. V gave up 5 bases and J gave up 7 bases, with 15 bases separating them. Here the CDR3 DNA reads TGTGCCAGCAGTAACCCGGGGACATTAAATGAGCAGTTCTTC. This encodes CASSNPGTLNEQFF.

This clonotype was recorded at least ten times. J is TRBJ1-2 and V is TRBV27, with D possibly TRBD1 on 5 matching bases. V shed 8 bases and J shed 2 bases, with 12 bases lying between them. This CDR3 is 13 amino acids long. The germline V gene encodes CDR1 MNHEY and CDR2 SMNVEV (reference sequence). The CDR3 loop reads CASSLGGNYGYTF. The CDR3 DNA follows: TGTGCCAGCTCTCTTGGGGGGAACTATGGCTACACCTTC.

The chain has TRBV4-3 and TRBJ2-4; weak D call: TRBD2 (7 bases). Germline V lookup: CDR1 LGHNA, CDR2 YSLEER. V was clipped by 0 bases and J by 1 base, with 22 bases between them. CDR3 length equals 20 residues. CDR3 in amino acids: CASSQDGGAEQNGAKNIQYF. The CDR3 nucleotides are TGCGCCAGCAGCCAAGATGGGGGGGCAGAACAGAACGGCGCCAAAAACATTCAGTACTTC.

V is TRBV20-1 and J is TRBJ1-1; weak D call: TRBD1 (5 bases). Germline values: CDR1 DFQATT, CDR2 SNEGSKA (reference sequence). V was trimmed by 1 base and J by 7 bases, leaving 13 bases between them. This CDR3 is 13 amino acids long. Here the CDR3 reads CSARVGTDDEAFF. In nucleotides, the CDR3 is TGCAGTGCTAGAGTTGGGACCGACGATGAAGCTTTCTTT.

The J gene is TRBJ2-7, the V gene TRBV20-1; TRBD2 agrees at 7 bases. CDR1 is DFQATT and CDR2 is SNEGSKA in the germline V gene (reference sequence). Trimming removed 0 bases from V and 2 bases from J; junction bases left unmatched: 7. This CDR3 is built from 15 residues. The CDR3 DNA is TGCAGTGCTAGAGATAAGGGAGGGGATCCCTACGAGCAGTACTTC. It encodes CSARDKGGDPYEQYF.

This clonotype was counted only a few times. CDR3 sequence: CSARPGTGVGEQYF. CDR3 bases: TGCAGTGCTAGACCCGGGACAGGGGTCGGTGAGCAGTACTTC. The chain is built from TRBV20-1 and TRBJ2-7; 10 nucleotides agree with TRBD1. Per germline, CDR1 DFQATT and CDR2 SNEGSKA (reference sequence). V dropped 2 bases and J dropped 7; count of bases not matched to a gene: 8. The CDR3 sequence is 14 residues long.

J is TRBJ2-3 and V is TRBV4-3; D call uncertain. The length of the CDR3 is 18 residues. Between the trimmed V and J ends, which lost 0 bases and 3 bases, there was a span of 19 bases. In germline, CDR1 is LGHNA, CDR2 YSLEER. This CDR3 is CASSQDVNNGIGTDTQYF. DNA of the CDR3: TGCGCCAGCAGCCAAGATGTTAATAACGGAATAGGGACAGATACGCAGTATTTT.

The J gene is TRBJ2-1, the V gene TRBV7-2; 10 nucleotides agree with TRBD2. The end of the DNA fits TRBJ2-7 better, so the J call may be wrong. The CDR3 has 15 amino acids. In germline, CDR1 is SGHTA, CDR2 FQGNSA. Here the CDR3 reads CASSQGLASNNEQYF. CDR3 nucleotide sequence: TGTGCCAGCAGCCAGGGACTAGCGAGTAACAATGAGCAGTACTTC.

The CDR3: CSADAETQYF. The DNA of the CDR3 is TGCAGTGCGGATGCAGAGACCCAGTACTTC. The J gene is TRBJ2-5, the V gene TRBV20-1; unclear D gene. Trimming took 6 bases from V and 4 from J, leaving 6 bases between them. Germline loops: CDR1 DFQATT, CDR2 SNEGSKA (reference sequence). The CDR3 is 10 residues long.

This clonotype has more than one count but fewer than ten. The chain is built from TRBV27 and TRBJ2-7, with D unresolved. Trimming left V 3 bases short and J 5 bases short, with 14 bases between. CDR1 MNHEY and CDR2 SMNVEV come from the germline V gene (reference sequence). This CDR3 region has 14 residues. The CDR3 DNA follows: TGTGCCAGCAGTTTGGACGGTCTAAGGGACGAGCAGTACTTC. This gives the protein CASSLDGLRDEQYF.

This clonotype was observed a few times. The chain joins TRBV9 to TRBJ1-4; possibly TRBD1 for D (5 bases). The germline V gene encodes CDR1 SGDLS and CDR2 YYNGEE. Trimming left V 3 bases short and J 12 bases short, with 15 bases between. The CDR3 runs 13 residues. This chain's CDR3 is CASSAGTKEELFF. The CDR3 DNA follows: TGTGCCAGCAGCGCCGGGACGAAGGAGGAACTGTTTTTT.

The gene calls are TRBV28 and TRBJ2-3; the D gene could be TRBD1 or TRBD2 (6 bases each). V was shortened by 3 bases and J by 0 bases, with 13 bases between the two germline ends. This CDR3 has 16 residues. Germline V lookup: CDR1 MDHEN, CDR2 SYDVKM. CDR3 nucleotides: TGTGCCAGCAGTTTTCCGAGGGGGGCAAGCACAGATACGCAGTATTTT. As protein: CASSFPRGASTDTQYF.

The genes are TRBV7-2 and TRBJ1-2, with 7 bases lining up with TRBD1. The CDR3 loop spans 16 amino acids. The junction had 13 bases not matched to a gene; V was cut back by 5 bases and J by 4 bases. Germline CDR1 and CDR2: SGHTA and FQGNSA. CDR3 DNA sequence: TGTGCCAGCAGCCCGAGACCAGGGGGTGCGGGCTATGGCTACACCTTC. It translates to CASSPRPGGAGYGYTF.

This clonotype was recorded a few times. The CDR3 DNA is TGCGCCAGCAGCACTGACCCGGGACTCCGGGCAGATACGCAGTATTTT. Translated: CASSTDPGLRADTQYF. The chain is built from TRBV5-1 and TRBJ2-3; D perhaps matches TRBD2 (6 bases). Trimming took off 4 bases at V and 4 bases at J, with 19 bases between the two ends. There are 16 residues in the CDR3. Germline CDR1 SGHRS, CDR2 YFSETQ.

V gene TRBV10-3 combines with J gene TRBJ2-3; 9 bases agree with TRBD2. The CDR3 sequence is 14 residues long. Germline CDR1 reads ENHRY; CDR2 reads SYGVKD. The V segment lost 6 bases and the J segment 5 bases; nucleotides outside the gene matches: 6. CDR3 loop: CAIRVAGGQDTQYF. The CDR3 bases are TGTGCCATCAGGGTCGCGGGGGGGCAAGATACGCAGTATTTT.

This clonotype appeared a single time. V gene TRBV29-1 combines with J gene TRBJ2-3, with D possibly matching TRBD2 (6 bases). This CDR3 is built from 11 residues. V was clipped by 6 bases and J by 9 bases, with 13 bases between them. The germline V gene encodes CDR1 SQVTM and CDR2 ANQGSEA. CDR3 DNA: TGCAGCGTCCCTGAGGGGAGGACGCAGTATTTT. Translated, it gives CSVPEGRTQYF.

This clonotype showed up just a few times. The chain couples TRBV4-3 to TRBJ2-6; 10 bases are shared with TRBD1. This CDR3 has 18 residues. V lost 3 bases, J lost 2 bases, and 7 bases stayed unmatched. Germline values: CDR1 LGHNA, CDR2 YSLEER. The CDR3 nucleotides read TGCGCCAGCAGCCAGTCGGGACAGGGGACCACTGGGGCCAACGTCCTGACTTTC. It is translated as CASSQSGQGTTGANVLTF.

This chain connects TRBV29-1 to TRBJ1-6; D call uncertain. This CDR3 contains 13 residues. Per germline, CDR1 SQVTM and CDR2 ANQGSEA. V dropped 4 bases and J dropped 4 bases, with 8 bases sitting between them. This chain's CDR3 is CSVGADYNSPLHF. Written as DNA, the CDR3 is TGCAGCGTTGGGGCGGATTATAATTCACCCCTCCACTTT. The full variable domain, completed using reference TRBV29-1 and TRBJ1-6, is SAVISQKPSRDICQRGTSLTIQCQVDSQVTMMFWYRQQPGQSLTLIATANQGSEATYESGFVIDKFPISRPNLTFSTLTVSNMSPEDSSIYLCSVGADYNSPLHFGNGTRLTVT.

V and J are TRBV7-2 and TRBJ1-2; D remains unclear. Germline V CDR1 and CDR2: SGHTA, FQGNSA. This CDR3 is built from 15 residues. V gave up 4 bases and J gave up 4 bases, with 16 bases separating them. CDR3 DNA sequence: TGTGCCAGCAGCTCCCCTGGCGGGGAATCCTATGGCTACACCTTC. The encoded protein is CASSSPGGESYGYTF.